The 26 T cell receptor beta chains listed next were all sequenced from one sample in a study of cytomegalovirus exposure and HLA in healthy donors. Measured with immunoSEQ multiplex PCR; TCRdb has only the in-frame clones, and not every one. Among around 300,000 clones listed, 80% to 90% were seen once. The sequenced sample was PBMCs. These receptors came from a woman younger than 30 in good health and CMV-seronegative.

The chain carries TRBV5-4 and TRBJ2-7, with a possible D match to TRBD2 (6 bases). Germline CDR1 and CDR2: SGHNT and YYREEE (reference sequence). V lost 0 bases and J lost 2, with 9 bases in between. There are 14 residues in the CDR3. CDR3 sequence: CASSLGGVPYEQYF. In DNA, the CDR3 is TGTGCCAGCAGCTTGGGCGGGGTCCCCTACGAGCAGTACTTC.

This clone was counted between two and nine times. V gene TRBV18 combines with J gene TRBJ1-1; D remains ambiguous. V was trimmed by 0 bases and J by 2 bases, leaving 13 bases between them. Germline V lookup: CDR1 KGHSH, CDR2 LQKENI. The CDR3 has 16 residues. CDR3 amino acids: CASSPPAVGGNTEAFF. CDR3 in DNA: TGTGCCAGCTCACCACCGGCGGTTGGCGGTAACACTGAAGCTTTCTTT.

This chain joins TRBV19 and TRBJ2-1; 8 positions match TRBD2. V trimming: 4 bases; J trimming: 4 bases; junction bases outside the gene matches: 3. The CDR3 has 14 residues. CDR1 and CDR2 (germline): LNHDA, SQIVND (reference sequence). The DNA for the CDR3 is TGTGCCAGTAGTACCCTAGCGGGTTACAATGAGCAGTTCTTC. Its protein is CASSTLAGYNEQFF.

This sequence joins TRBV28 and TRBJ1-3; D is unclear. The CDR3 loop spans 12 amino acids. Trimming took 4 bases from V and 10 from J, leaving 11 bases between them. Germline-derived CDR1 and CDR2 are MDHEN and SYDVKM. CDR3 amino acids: CASSSRLKTIYF. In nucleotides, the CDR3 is TGTGCCAGCAGTTCACGACTGAAAACCATATATTTT.

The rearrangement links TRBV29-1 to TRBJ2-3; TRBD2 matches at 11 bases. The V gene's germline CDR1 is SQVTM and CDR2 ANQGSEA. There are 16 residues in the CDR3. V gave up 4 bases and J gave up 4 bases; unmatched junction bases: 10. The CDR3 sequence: CSVAVGSSGRADTQYF. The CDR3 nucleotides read TGCAGCGTTGCAGTGGGGAGTAGCGGGAGGGCAGATACGCAGTATTTT.

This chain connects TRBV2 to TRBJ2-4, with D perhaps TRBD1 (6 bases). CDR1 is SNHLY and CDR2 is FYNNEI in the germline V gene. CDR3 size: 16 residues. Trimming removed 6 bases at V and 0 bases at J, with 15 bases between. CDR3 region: CASRRYRVLAKNIQYF. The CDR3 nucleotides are TGTGCCAGCAGGAGATACAGGGTATTAGCCAAAAACATTCAGTACTTC.

The CDR3 here is CASSPYRGTSLTYEQYF. CDR3 sequence (DNA): TGTGCCAGCAGCCCTTACAGGGGGACATCGCTAACCTACGAGCAGTACTTC. The J gene is TRBJ2-7, the V gene TRBV28; TRBD1 aligns across 8 bases. Germline assignment: CDR1 MDHEN and CDR2 SYDVKM. The CDR3 covers 17 residues. Trimming removed 6 bases from V and 2 bases from J; junction bases left unmatched: 15.

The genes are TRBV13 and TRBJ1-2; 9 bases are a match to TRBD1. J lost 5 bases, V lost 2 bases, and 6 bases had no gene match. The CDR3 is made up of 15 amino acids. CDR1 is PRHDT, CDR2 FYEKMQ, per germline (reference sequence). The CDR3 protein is CASSLSGTGKYGYTF. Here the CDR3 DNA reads TGTGCCAGCAGCTTATCGGGGACAGGGAAATATGGCTACACCTTC.

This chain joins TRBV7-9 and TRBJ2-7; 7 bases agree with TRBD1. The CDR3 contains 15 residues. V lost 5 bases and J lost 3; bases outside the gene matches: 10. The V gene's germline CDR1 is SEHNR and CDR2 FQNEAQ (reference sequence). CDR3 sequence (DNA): TGTGCCAGCAGCCCCCGGGACAGTAGTCACTACGAGCAGTACTTC. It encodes CASSPRDSSHYEQYF. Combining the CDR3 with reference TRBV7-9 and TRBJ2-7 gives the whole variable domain DTGVSQNPRHKITKRGQNVTFRCDPISEHNRLYWYRQTLGQGPEFLTYFQNEAQLEKSRLLSDRFSAERPKGSFSTLEIQRTEQGDSAMYLCASSPRDSSHYEQYFGPGTRLTVT.

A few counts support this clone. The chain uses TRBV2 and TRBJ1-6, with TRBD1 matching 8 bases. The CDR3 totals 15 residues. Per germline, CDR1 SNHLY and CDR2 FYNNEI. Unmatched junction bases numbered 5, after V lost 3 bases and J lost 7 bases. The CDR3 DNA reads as TGTGCCAGCAGTGATAGAAGGACAGGGAATTCACCCCTCCACTTT. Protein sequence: CASSDRRTGNSPLHF.

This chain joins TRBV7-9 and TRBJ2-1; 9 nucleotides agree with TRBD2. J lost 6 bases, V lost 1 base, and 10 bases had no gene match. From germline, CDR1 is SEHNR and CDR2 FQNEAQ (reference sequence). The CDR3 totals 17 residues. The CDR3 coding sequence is TGTGCCAGCAGCTTAGTCTGGGGCGGGAGGGCTCGCAATGAGCAGTTCTTC. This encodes CASSLVWGGRARNEQFF.

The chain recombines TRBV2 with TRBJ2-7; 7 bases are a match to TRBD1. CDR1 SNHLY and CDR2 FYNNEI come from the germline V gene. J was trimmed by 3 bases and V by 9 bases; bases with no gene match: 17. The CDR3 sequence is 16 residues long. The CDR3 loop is CASRTSPGTELYEQYF. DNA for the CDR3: TGTGCCAGTAGAACAAGCCCCGGGACAGAACTCTACGAGCAGTACTTC.

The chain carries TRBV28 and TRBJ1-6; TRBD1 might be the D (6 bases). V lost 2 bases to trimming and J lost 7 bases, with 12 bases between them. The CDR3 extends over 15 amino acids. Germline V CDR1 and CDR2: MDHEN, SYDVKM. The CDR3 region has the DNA TGTGCCAGCAGTTTAGGGGGGGCGGCGAATTCACCCCTCCACTTT. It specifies CASSLGGAANSPLHF.

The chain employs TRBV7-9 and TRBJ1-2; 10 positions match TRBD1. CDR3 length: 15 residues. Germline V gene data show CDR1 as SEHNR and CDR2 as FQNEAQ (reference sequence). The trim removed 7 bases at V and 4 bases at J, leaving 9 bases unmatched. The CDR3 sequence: CASNPGQGNTYGYTF. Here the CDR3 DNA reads TGTGCCAGCAATCCGGGACAGGGGAACACCTATGGCTACACCTTC.

The CDR3, as DNA: TGTGCCAGCAGCGTAGACCTAGTAAGCGAGCAGTACTTC. It is translated as CASSVDLVSEQYF. The chain recombines TRBV9 with TRBJ2-7; D is unclear. Germline loops: CDR1 SGDLS, CDR2 YYNGEE. V gave up 0 bases and J gave up 6 bases, with 10 bases separating them. There are 13 residues in the CDR3. The full variable domain, its missing parts supplied by reference TRBV9 and TRBJ2-7, is DSGVTQTPKHLITATGQRVTLRCSPRSGDLSVYWYQQSLDQGLQFLIQYYNGEERAKGNILERFSAQQFPDLHSELNLSSLELGDSALYFCASSVDLVSEQYFGPGTRLTVT.

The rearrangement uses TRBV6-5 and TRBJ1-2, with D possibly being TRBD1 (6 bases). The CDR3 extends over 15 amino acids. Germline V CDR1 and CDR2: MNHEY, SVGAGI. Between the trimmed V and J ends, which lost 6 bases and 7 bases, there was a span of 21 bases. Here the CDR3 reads CASSLMGQGLAGYTF. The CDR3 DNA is TGTGCCAGCAGCCTTATGGGGCAGGGGCTCGCTGGCTACACCTTC.

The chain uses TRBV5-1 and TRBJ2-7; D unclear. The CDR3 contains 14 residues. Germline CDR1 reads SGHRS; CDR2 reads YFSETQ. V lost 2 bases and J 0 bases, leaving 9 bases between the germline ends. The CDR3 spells CASSFDQNSYEQYF. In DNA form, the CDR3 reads TGCGCCAGCAGCTTCGATCAGAACTCCTACGAGCAGTACTTC.

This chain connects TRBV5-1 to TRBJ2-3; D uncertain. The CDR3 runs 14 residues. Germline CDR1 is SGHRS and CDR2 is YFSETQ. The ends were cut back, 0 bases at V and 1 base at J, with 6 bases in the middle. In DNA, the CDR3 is TGCGCCAGCAGCTTGGGACTGCGCACAGATACGCAGTATTTT. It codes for CASSLGLRTDTQYF.

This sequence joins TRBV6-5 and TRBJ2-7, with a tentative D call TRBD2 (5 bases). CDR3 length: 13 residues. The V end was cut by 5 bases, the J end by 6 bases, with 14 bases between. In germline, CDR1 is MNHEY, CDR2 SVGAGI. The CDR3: CASSTRRWGEQYF. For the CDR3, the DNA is TGTGCCAGCAGTACTAGGAGGTGGGGCGAGCAGTACTTC.

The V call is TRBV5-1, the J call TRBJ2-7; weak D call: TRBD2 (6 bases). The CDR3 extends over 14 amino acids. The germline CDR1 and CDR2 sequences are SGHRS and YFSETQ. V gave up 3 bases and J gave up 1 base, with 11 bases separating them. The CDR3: CASSSGLPSYEQYF. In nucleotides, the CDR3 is TGCGCCAGCAGCTCCGGACTACCTTCCTACGAGCAGTACTTC. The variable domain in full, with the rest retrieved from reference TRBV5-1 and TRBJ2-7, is KAGVTQTPRYLIKTRGQQVTLSCSPISGHRSVSWYQQTPGQGLQFLFEYFSETQRNKGNFPGRFSGRQFSNSRSEMNVSTLELGDSALYLCASSSGLPSYEQYFGPGTRLTVT.

As DNA, the CDR3 is TGTGCCAGCAGCACGCGACAGGAGCAGCCCCAGCATTTT. This gives the protein CASSTRQEQPQHF. The chain uses TRBV7-2 and TRBJ1-5; TRBD1 is a possible D gene (6 bases). The CDR3 runs 13 residues. In germline, CDR1 is SGHTA, CDR2 FQGNSA. Trimming left V 5 bases short and J 7 bases short, with 12 bases between.

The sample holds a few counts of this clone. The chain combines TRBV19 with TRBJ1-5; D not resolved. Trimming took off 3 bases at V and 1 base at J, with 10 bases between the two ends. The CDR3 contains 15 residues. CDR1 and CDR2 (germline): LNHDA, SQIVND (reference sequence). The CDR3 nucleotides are TGTGCCAGTAGTATTAATGCGCGCAGCAATCAGCCCCAGCATTTT. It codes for CASSINARSNQPQHF.

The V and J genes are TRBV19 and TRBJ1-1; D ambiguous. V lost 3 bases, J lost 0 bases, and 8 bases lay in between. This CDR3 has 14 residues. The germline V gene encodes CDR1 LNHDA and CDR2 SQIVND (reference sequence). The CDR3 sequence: CASSMQFMNTEAFF. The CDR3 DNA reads TGTGCCAGTAGTATGCAGTTCATGAACACTGAAGCTTTCTTT.

CDR3 sequence (DNA): TGTGCCAGTAGCTCGACAGGAAAAACTGAAGCTTTCTTT. Its translation: CASSSTGKTEAFF. The gene calls are TRBV19 and TRBJ1-1; D is perhaps TRBD1 (6 bases). Germline V gene data show CDR1 as LNHDA and CDR2 as SQIVND (reference sequence). The length of the CDR3 is 13 residues. The germline V and J ends were trimmed by 6 bases and 5 bases, with 13 bases remaining between them. The full variable domain, its missing parts supplied by reference TRBV19 and TRBJ1-1, is DGGITQSPKYLFRKEGQNVTLSCEQNLNHDAMYWYRQDPGQGLRLIYYSQIVNDFQKGDIAEGYSVSREKKESFPLTVTSAQKNPTAFYLCASSSTGKTEAFFGQGTRLTVV.

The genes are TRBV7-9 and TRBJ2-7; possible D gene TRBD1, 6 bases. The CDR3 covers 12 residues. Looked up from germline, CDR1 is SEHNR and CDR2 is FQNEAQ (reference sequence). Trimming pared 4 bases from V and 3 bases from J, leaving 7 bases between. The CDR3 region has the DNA TGTGCCAGCAGCTCAGGGGACTACGAGCAGTACTTC. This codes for CASSSGDYEQYF.

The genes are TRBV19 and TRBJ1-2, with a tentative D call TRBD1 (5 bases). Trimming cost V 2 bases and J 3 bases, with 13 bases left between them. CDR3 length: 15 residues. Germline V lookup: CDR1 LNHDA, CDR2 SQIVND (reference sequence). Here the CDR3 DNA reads TGTGCCAGTAGTATAAGTCAGGGCGTTCACTATGGCTACACCTTC. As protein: CASSISQGVHYGYTF.